The T cell receptor beta chain under discussion was sequenced for a study of cytomegalovirus exposure and HLA in healthy donors. Using immunoSEQ multiplex PCR, the repertoire was profiled, and TCRdb retains in-frame clones only, with some absent. This table holds under 200,000 clones, nearly 90% found once. The length of the CDR3 is 13 residues. V shed 5 bases and J 8 bases; nucleotides not matched to a gene: 4. Germline lookup yields CDR1 LNHNV and CDR2 YYDKDF (reference sequence). The sequenced sample was PBMCs. The V call is TRBV15, the J call TRBJ1-3; 9 bases are a match to TRBD1. This sequence originates from a man aged 18 to 30 in good health and CMV-seropositive. Here the CDR3 DNA reads TGTGCCACCAGCTTACAGGGGGCTGACACCATATATTTT. It encodes CATSLQGADTIYF.